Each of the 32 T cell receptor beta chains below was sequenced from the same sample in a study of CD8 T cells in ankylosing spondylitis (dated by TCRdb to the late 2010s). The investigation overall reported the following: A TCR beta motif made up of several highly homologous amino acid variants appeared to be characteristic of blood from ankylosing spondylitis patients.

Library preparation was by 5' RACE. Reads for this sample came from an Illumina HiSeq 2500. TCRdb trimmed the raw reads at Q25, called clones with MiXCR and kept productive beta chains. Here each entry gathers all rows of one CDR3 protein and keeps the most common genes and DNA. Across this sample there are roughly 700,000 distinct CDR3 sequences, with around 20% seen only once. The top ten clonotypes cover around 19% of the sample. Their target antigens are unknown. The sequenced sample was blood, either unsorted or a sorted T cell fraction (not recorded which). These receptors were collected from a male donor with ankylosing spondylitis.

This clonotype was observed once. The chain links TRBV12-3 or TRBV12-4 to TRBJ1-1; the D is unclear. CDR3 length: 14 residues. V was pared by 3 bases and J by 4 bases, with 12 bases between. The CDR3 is CASSFSGWGTEAFF. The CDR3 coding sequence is TGTGCCAGCAGTTTTTCGGGATGGGGCACTGAAGCTTTCTTT.

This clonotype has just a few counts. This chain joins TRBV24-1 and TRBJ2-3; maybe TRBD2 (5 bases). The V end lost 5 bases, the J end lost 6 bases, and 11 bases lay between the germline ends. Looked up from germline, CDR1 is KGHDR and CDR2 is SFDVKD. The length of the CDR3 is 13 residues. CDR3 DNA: TGTGCCACCAGTGTGAGGGCTGGGGATACGCAGTATTTT. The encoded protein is CATSVRAGDTQYF.

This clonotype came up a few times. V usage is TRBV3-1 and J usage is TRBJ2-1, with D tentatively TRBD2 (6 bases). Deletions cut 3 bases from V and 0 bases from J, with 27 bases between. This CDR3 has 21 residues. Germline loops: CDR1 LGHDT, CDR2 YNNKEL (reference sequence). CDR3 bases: TGTGCCAGCAGCCATCCCGCAGAGGGGACTCCAGAGTCGGGCTCCTACAATGAGCAGTTCTTC. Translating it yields CASSHPAEGTPESGSYNEQFF.

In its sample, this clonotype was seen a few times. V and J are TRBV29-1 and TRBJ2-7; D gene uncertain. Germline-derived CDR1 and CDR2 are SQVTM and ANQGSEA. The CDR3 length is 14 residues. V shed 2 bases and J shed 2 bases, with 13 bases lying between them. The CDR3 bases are TGCAGCGTTGAAATTCCAGGCATTGCCTACGAGCAGTACTTC. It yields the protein CSVEIPGIAYEQYF.

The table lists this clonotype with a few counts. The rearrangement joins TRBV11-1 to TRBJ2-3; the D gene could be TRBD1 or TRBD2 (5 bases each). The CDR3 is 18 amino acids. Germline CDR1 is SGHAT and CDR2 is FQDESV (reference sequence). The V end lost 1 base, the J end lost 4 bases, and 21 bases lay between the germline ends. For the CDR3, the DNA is TGTGCCAGCAGCTTAGAAGTTTATGTGGGGGACGGATCAGATACGCAGTATTTT. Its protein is CASSLEVYVGDGSDTQYF.

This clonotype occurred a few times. Written as DNA, the CDR3 is TGTGCCAGCAGTTACGCAGGGGACGGGTCCTACGAGCAGTACTTC. Protein product: CASSYAGDGSYEQYF. The chain joins TRBV6-5 to TRBJ2-7; D may be TRBD1 (6 bases). V lost 2 bases to trimming and J lost 1 base, with 12 bases between them. CDR1 and CDR2 from the germline V gene are MNHEY and SVGAGI. There are 15 residues in the CDR3.

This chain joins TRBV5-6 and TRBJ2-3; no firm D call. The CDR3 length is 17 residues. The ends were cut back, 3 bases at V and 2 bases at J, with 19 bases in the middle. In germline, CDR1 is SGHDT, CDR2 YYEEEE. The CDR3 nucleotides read TGTGCCAGCAGCTCCCAAATTCGACAAGCGTACACAGATACGCAGTATTTT. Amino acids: CASSSQIRQAYTDTQYF.

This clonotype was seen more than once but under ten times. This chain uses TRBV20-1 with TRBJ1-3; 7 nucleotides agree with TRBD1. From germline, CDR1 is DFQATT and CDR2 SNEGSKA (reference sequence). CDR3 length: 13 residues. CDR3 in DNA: TGCAGCGGACAGGAGTTCTCTGGAAACACCATATATTTT. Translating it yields CSGQEFSGNTIYF.

The CDR3 loop reads CASSLGTGTNYGYTF. The DNA of the CDR3 is TGTGCCAGCAGCCTAGGGACAGGAACTAACTATGGCTACACCTTC. The chain combines TRBV7-2 with TRBJ1-2; TRBD1 agrees at 8 bases. CDR1 is SGHTA, CDR2 FQGNSA, per germline. The trim removed 5 bases at V and 0 bases at J, leaving 5 bases unmatched. CDR3 length: 15 amino acids.

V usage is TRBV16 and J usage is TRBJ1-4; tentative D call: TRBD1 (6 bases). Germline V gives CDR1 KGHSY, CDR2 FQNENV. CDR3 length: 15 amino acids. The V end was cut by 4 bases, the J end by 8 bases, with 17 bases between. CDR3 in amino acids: CASSPTGQSLEKLFF. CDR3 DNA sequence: TGTGCCAGCAGCCCGACCGGACAGTCGTTGGAAAAACTGTTTTTT.

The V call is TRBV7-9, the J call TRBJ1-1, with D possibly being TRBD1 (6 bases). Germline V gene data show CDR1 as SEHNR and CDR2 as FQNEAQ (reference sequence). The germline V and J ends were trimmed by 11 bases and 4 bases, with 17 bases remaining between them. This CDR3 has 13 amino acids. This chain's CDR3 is CAVQRQASTEAFF. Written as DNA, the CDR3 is TGTGCCGTTCAGCGACAGGCGAGCACTGAAGCTTTCTTT. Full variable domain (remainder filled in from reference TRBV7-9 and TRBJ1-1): DTGVSQNPRHKITKRGQNVTFRCDPISEHNRLYWYRQTLGQGPEFLTYFQNEAQLEKSRLLSDRFSAERPKGSFSTLEIQRTEQGDSAMYLCAVQRQASTEAFFGQGTRLTVV.

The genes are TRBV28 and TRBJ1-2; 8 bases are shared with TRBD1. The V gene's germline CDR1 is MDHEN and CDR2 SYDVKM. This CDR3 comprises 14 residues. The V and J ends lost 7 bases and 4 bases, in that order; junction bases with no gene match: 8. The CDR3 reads CASTPTGALYGYTF. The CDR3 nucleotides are TGTGCCAGCACCCCGACAGGGGCCCTCTATGGCTACACCTTC.

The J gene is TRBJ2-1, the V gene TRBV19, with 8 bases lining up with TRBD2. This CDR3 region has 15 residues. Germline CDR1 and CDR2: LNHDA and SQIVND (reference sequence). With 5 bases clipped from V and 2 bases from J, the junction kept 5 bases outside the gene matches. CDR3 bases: TGTGCCAGTAGTGCGACTAGCGTTACCTACAATGAGCAGTTCTTC. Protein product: CASSATSVTYNEQFF.

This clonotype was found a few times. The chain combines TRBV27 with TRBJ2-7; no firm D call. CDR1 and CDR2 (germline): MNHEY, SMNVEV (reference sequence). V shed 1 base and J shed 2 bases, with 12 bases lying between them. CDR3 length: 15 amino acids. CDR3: CASSLFPDNPYEQYF. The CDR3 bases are TGTGCCAGCAGTTTATTTCCCGACAACCCCTACGAGCAGTACTTC.

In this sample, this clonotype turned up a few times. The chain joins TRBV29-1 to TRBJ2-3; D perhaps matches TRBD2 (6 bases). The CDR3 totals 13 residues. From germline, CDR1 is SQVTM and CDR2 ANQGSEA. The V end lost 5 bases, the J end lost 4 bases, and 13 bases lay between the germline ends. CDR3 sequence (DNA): TGCAGCGTTCAACGGGAGCCCTCAGATACGCAGTATTTT. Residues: CSVQREPSDTQYF.

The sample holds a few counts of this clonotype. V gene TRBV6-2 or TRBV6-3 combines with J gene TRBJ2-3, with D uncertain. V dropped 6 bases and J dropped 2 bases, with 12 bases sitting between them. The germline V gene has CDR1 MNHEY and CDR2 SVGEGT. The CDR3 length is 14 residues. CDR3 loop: CASSSWADTDTQYF. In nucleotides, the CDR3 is TGTGCCAGCAGCTCCTGGGCGGACACAGATACGCAGTATTTT.

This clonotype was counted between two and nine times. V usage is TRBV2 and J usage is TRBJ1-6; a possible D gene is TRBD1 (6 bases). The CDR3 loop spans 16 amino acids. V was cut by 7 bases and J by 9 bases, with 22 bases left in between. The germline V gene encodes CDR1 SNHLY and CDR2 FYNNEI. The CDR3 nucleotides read TGTGCCAGCAAGCGGGAGTTGCAAGGGGGAAGTTCACCCCTCCACTTT. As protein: CASKRELQGGSSPLHF.

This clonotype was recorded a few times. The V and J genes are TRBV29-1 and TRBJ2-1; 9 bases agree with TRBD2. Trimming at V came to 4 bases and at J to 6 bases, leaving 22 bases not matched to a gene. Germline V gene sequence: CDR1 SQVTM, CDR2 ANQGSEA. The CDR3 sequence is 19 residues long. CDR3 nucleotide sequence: TGCAGCGTTGTCGCGGGGCCGAACCTAGCGGGGTCACCATCCAATGAGCAGTTCTTC. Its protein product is CSVVAGPNLAGSPSNEQFF.

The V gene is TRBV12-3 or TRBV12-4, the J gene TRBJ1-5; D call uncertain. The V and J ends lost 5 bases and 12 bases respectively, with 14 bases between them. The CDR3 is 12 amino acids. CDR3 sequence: CASSEPRWGQHF. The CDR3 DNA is TGTGCCAGCAGTGAGCCCCGCTGGGGCCAGCATTTT.

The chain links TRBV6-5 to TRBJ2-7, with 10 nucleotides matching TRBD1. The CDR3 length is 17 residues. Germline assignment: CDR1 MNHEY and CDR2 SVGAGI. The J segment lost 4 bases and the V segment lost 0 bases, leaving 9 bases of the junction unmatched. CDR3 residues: CASSYSRGTGVGYEQYF. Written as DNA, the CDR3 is TGTGCCAGCAGTTACTCGAGAGGGACAGGGGTAGGGTACGAGCAGTACTTC.

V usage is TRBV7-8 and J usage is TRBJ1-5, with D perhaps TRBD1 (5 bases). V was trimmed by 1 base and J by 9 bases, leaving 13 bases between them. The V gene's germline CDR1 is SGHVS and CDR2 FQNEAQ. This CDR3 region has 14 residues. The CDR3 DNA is TGTGCCAGCAGCTTAGTGGGGGGGTCAGGGCCCCAGCATTTT. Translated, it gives CASSLVGGSGPQHF.

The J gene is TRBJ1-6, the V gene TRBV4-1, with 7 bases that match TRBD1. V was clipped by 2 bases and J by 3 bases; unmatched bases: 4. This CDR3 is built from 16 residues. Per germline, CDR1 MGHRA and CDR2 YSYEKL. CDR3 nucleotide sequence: TGCGCCAGCAGCCAACCGACAGGGAGCTATAATTCACCCCTCCACTTT. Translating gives CASSQPTGSYNSPLHF.

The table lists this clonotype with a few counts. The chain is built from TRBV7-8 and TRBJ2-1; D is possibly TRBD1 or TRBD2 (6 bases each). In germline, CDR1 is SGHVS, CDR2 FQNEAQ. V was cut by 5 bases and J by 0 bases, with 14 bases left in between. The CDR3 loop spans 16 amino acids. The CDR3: CASSPTGANSYNEQFF. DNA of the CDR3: TGTGCCAGCAGCCCCACGGGGGCGAACTCCTACAATGAGCAGTTCTTC.

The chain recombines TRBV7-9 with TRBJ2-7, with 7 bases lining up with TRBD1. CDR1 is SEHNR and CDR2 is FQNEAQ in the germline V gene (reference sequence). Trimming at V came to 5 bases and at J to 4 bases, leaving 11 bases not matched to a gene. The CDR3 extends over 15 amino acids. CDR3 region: CASSALTGIMYEQYF. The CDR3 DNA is TGTGCCAGCAGCGCCTTGACAGGGATAATGTACGAGCAGTACTTC. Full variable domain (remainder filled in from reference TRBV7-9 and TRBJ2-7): DTGVSQNPRHKITKRGQNVTFRCDPISEHNRLYWYRQTLGQGPEFLTYFQNEAQLEKSRLLSDRFSAERPKGSFSTLEIQRTEQGDSAMYLCASSALTGIMYEQYFGPGTRLTVT.

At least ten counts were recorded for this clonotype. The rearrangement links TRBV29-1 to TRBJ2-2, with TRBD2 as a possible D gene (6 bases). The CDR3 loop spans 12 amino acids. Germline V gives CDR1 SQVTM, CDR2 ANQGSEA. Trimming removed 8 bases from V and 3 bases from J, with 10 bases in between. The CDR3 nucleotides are TGCAGCACGGCGGGATACACCGGGGAGCTGTTTTTT. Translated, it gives CSTAGYTGELFF.

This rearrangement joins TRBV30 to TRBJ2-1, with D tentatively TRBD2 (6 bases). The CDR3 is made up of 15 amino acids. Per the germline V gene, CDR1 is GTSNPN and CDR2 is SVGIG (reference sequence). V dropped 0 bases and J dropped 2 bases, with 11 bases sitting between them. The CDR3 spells CAWSVGSGTYNEQFF. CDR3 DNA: TGTGCCTGGAGTGTAGGTAGCGGCACCTACAATGAGCAGTTCTTC.

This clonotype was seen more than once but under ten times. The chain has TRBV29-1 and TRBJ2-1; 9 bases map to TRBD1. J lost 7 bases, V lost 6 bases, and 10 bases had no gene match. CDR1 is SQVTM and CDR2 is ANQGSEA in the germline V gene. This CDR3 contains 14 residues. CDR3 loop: CSVETGGGWNEQFF. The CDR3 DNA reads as TGCAGCGTGGAGACAGGGGGAGGGTGGAATGAGCAGTTCTTC.

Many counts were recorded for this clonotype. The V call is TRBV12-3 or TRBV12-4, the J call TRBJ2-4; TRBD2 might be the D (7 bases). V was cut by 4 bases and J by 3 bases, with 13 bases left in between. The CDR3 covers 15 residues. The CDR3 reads CASSSGRGSKNIQYF. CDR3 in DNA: TGTGCCAGCAGTTCGGGGAGGGGGAGCAAAAACATTCAGTACTTC.

The CDR3 region is CSVEDRGQNTQYF. Written as DNA, the CDR3 is TGCAGCGTTGAAGATAGGGGACAGAATACGCAGTATTTT. The V and J genes are TRBV29-1 and TRBJ2-3; 7 positions agree with TRBD1. Per germline, CDR1 SQVTM and CDR2 ANQGSEA. With V trimmed by 0 bases and J by 7 bases, 4 bases remained unmatched. The CDR3 has 13 amino acids.

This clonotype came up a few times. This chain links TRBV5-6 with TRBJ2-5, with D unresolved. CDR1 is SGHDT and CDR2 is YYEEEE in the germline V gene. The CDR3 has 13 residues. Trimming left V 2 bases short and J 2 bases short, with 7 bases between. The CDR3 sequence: CASSFILQETQYF. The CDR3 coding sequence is TGTGCCAGCAGCTTCATACTACAAGAGACCCAGTACTTC.

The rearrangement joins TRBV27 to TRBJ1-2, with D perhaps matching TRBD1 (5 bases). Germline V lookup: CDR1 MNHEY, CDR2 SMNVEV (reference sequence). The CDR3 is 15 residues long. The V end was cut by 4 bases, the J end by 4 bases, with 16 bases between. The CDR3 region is CASSWRAGGSYGYTF. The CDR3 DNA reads TGTGCCAGCAGTTGGAGGGCGGGGGGGTCCTATGGCTACACCTTC.

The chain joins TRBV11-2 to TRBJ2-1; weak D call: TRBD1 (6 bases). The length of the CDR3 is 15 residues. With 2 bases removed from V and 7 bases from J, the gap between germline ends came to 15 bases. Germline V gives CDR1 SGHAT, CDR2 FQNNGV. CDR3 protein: CASSLSGTYSNEQFF. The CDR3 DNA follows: TGTGCCAGCAGCTTATCCGGGACATACTCTAATGAGCAGTTCTTC.